This entry lists 10 T cell receptor beta chains sequenced from one sample in a study of CD8 T cells in ankylosing spondylitis. TCRdb re-derived calls from the 5' RACE reads in MiXCR, one entry per CDR3 protein. The top ten hold approximately 3.3% of the sample, which has around 130,000 distinct CDR3 sequences, 9.3% seen once. Material for sequencing was blood, either unsorted or a sorted T cell fraction (not recorded which). These receptors all stem from a male donor with ankylosing spondylitis or in good health (not recorded which).

This clonotype was observed a few times. The rearrangement uses TRBV18 and TRBJ2-3; D is ambiguous. With 9 bases removed from V and 1 base from J, the gap between germline ends came to 8 bases. Germline V gives CDR1 KGHSH, CDR2 LQKENI. The CDR3 has 12 residues. This chain's CDR3 is CASLARTDTQYF. CDR3 DNA: TGTGCCAGTTTAGCACGCACAGATACGCAGTATTTT. The full variable domain, with the rest looked up from reference TRBV18 and TRBJ2-3, is NAGVMQNPRHLVRRRGQEARLRCSPMKGHSHVYWYRQLPEEGLKFMVYLQKENIIDESGMPKERFSAEFPKEGPSILRIQQVVRGDSAAYFCASLARTDTQYFGPGTRLTVL.

The genes are TRBV19 and TRBJ2-2; 12 bases fit TRBD2. The CDR3 contains 17 residues. Germline loops: CDR1 LNHDA, CDR2 SQIVND (reference sequence). V was pared by 3 bases and J by 1 base, with 3 bases of the junction left unmatched. CDR3 in amino acids: CASSIPGLAGNTGELFF. The CDR3, as DNA: TGTGCCAGTAGTATTCCGGGACTAGCGGGGAACACCGGGGAGCTGTTTTTT.

The CDR3 spells CASSYGGADTEAFF. DNA of the CDR3: TGTGCCAGCAGTTACGGGGGGGCGGACACTGAAGCTTTCTTT. This rearrangement joins TRBV6-5 to TRBJ1-1, with D tentatively TRBD1 (6 bases). The CDR3 has 14 amino acids. Per germline, CDR1 MNHEY and CDR2 SVGAGI. V lost 2 bases, J lost 3 bases, and 10 bases lay in between.

The table lists this clonotype with many counts. CDR3 amino acids: CASSLEIAGEQTQYF. The CDR3, as DNA: TGCGCCAGCAGCTTGGAGATAGCGGGAGAGCAGACCCAGTACTTC. This chain uses TRBV5-1 with TRBJ2-5; 9 nucleotides match TRBD2. Trimming at V came to 0 bases and at J to 6 bases, leaving 6 bases not matched to a gene. Looked up from germline, CDR1 is SGHRS and CDR2 is YFSETQ. This CDR3 is 15 amino acids long.

This clonotype was found many times. V and J are TRBV4-3 and TRBJ2-2, with D perhaps TRBD1 or TRBD2 (5 bases each). CDR1 LGHNA and CDR2 YSLEER come from the germline V gene. The V and J ends lost 2 bases and 6 bases respectively, with 16 bases between them. This CDR3 contains 16 residues. The CDR3 loop reads CASSQSSTRGAGELFF. In DNA form, the CDR3 reads TGCGCCAGCAGCCAATCTAGCACCCGAGGGGCCGGGGAGCTGTTTTTT.

This clonotype was seen at least ten times. The chain joins TRBV20-1 to TRBJ2-5; 8 bases match TRBD2. Germline assignment: CDR1 DFQATT and CDR2 SNEGSKA (reference sequence). Losses at the gene ends were 8 bases for V and 5 bases for J; bases not matched to a gene: 7. CDR3 length: 12 residues. The CDR3 here is CSSGLAEETQYF. For the CDR3, the DNA is TGCAGTTCAGGACTAGCCGAGGAGACCCAGTACTTC.

The rearrangement uses TRBV7-3 and TRBJ2-2; D gene uncertain. This CDR3 is 13 amino acids long. Trimming cost V 5 bases and J 6 bases, with 10 bases left between them. Germline V gives CDR1 SGHTA, CDR2 FQGTGA. CDR3 coding DNA: TGTGCCAGCAGCAAAGACTCCCCCGGGGAGCTGTTTTTT. Residues: CASSKDSPGELFF.

This clonotype has ten or more counts. The chain combines TRBV7-9 with TRBJ2-1; TRBD1 aligns across 10 bases. J gave up 8 bases and V 5 bases, and 6 bases lay outside the gene matches. The CDR3 extends over 14 amino acids. Germline V gives CDR1 SEHNR, CDR2 FQNEAQ (reference sequence). The CDR3 loop is CASSPIGQGDEQFF. CDR3 DNA sequence: TGTGCCAGCAGCCCAATAGGACAGGGGGATGAGCAGTTCTTC. The complete variable domain, with remaining parts taken from reference TRBV7-9 and TRBJ2-1, reads DTGVSQNPRHKITKRGQNVTFRCDPISEHNRLYWYRQTLGQGPEFLTYFQNEAQLEKSRLLSDRFSAERPKGSFSTLEIQRTEQGDSAMYLCASSPIGQGDEQFFGPGTRLTVL.

In its sample, this clonotype was seen many times. The J gene is TRBJ1-2, the V gene TRBV6-1; TRBD1 is a possible D gene (5 bases). V shed 6 bases and J shed 5 bases, with 16 bases lying between them. CDR3 length: 14 residues. CDR1 and CDR2 from the germline V gene are MNHNS and SASEGT. CDR3 nucleotides: TGTGCCAGCAGGATGGGAGGACAAACGTATGGCTACACCTTC. It is translated as CASRMGGQTYGYTF.

There are a few counts of this clonotype. The chain carries TRBV27 and TRBJ2-5; 9 nucleotides agree with TRBD2. The CDR3 length is 14 residues. From germline, CDR1 is MNHEY and CDR2 SMNVEV (reference sequence). V was pared by 6 bases and J by 5 bases, with 7 bases of the junction left unmatched. CDR3 residues: CASRTSGGRETQYF. The DNA of the CDR3 is TGTGCCAGCAGGACTAGCGGCGGGCGGGAGACCCAGTACTTC.